This TCR beta chain appears in the sequencing data of a study of CD8+CD57+ T cells in acquired aplastic anemia. Overall study context: 3 to 4 ug was the average amount of DNA from sorted CD4+ and CD8+ cells. Average CD4+ read depth in healthy donors was 11 million or so reads.

Germline lookup yields CDR1 SQVTM and CDR2 ANQGSEA. Trimming took off 7 bases at V and 0 bases at J, with 9 bases between the two ends. CDR3 length: 12 residues. Whole-study findings and limits: Between patients and controls, CD8+ Simpson's diversity did not vary significantly.

Investigators profiled TCR beta VDJ and CDR3 from genomic DNA template. In TCRdb, the reads were re-called with MiXCR into one record per CDR3 protein. The data show some 190,000 distinct CDR3 sequences, about 47% seen once. This clonotype was detected only a few times. As yet, its antigen is unknown. V is TRBV29-1 and J is TRBJ1-1; D unclear. What was sequenced was sorted CD4+, CD8+, or CD8+CD57+ T cells (not recorded which) from PBMCs. This sequence was found in a human donor in good health. The DNA of the CDR3 is TGCAGCGGAAAGGATTTGAACACTGAAGCTTTCTTT. Its translation: CSGKDLNTEAFF.